A selection of T cell receptor beta chains follows, all from one sample in a study of T cells in Graves' hyperthyroidism and ophthalmopathy. TCRdb re-called the multiplex PCR reads with MiXCR, one entry per CDR3 protein. This table holds 550,000 to 800,000 distinct CDR3 sequences, 15% to 20% found once. Specimen: blood. The receptors originated from a man between 50 and 59 years old with Graves' hyperthyroidism. Each CDR3 is given with its conserved first and last residue. A D gene is named only where the DNA matches it firmly. Expanded clones get a size class; other rows say once, few or many, or leave the size out.

j_gene,abundance,d_gene,v_gene,CDR3nt,CDR3aa
TRBJ2-7,.,.,TRBV20-1,TGCAGTGCCATCCGAGGGGCTGCCACCTACGAGCAGTACTTC,CSAIRGAATYEQYF
TRBJ2-2,.,.,TRBV4-2,TGTGCCAGCGATGGGCGTTTAGGGTCCGGGGAGCTGTTTTTT,CASDGRLGSGELFF
TRBJ2-2,few,TRBD1,TRBV11-3,TGTGCCAGCAGCTTAGACCTCGTGGCTGGGGACAGGGGCCAGGACACCGGGGAGCTGTTTTTT,CASSLDLVAGDRGQDTGELFF
TRBJ2-7,few,TRBD1,TRBV15,TGTGCCACCAGCAGAGAAGGTGGGACAGGGAACTCCTACGAGCAGTACTTC,CATSREGGTGNSYEQYF
TRBJ2-3,many,TRBD1,TRBV2,TGTGCCAGCAGTGAAACAGGGGGGAGCACAGATACGCAGTATTTT,CASSETGGSTDTQYF
TRBJ1-1,.,TRBD1,TRBV6-5,TGTGCCAGCAGTTACTCGGACAGGGGGGTCACTGAAGCTTTCTTT,CASSYSDRGVTEAFF
TRBJ1-2,many,.,TRBV20-1,TGCAGTGCCCCCATGGAGGGAAGGGATGGCTACACCTTC,CSAPMEGRDGYTF
TRBJ2-2,many,TRBD1,TRBV24-1,TGTGCCACCAGTGACATGAGGACAGGGTCTAACACCGGGGAGCTGTTTTTT,CATSDMRTGSNTGELFF
TRBJ2-6,many,.,TRBV6-1,TGTGCCAGCAGTGGGGCCAACGTCCTGACTTTC,CASSGANVLTF
TRBJ1-2,.,.,TRBV7-2,TGTGCCAGCAGCTTAGCGTTAGGGGACTATGGCTACACCTTC,CASSLALGDYGYTF
TRBJ1-2,many,.,TRBV3-1,TGTGCCAGCAGCCAAGAAAGCGGGCCGCCCTTTAACTATGGCTACACCTTC,CASSQESGPPFNYGYTF
TRBJ1-2,few,.,TRBV20-1,TGCAGTGCTAGCGGGGGCCGAGCTTATGGCTACACCTTC,CSASGGRAYGYTF
TRBJ2-5,many,TRBD2,TRBV27,TGTGCCAGCAGTTCCCCGCCTAGCGGGAGGGAGGAGAGGACCCAGTACTTC,CASSSPPSGREERTQYF
TRBJ1-5,.,.,TRBV10-2,TGCGCCAGCAGTGATTCCCGACTTGATCAGCCCCAGCATTTT,CASSDSRLDQPQHF
TRBJ2-6,.,.,TRBV9,TGTGCCAGCAGCGTAGGCGCAGGGTCGGGGGCCAACGTCCTGACTTTC,CASSVGAGSGANVLTF
TRBJ1-5,many,.,TRBV6-1,TGTGCCAGCAGTTGGACAGTTAGCAATCAGCCCCAGCATTTT,CASSWTVSNQPQHF
TRBJ2-7,many,.,TRBV9,TGTGCCAGCAGCGTTAATAGCGGATCAAACTACGAGCAGTACTTC,CASSVNSGSNYEQYF
TRBJ2-3,many,.,TRBV20-1,TGCAGTGCTAGAAGGGCGGGTGTGAGCACAGATACGCAGTATTTT,CSARRAGVSTDTQYF
TRBJ2-1,many,TRBD1,TRBV28,TGTGCCAGCAGTTTGGGGACCTTCGGGGACAGGGCTAATGAGCAGTTCTTC,CASSLGTFGDRANEQFF
TRBJ2-7,few,.,TRBV6-5,TGTGCCAGCAGTTACGAGGGATTAGGGACCTACGAGCAGTACTTC,CASSYEGLGTYEQYF
TRBJ2-2,few,.,TRBV7-7,TGTGCTAGCAGCCAGAATGGCGGGTCGAACACCGGGGAGCTGTTTTTT,CASSQNGGSNTGELFF
TRBJ1-5,.,TRBD1,TRBV27,TGTGCCAGCAGTTTAACAGGGGCCTATCAGCCCCAGCATTTT,CASSLTGAYQPQHF
TRBJ1-2,.,TRBD1,TRBV27,TGTGCCAGCAGTCGCCCCGGACAGGTGGGCTACACCTTC,CASSRPGQVGYTF
TRBJ2-1,many,.,TRBV12-3/TRBV12-4,TGTGCCAGCGGGCTCAACTCCTACAATGAGCAGTTCTTC,CASGLNSYNEQFF
TRBJ1-2,few,.,TRBV28,TGTGCCAGCAGCGCAGACAACGGCGACTATGGCTACACCTTC,CASSADNGDYGYTF
TRBJ1-2,many,TRBD1,TRBV12-3/TRBV12-4,TGTGCCAGCAGTTCTACAGGGGGCCCTGGGTCTGGCTACACCTTC,CASSSTGGPGSGYTF
TRBJ1-1,many,.,TRBV5-1,TGCGCCAGCAGCTTGGCGGGGAGCGCTGAAGCTTTCTTT,CASSLAGSAEAFF